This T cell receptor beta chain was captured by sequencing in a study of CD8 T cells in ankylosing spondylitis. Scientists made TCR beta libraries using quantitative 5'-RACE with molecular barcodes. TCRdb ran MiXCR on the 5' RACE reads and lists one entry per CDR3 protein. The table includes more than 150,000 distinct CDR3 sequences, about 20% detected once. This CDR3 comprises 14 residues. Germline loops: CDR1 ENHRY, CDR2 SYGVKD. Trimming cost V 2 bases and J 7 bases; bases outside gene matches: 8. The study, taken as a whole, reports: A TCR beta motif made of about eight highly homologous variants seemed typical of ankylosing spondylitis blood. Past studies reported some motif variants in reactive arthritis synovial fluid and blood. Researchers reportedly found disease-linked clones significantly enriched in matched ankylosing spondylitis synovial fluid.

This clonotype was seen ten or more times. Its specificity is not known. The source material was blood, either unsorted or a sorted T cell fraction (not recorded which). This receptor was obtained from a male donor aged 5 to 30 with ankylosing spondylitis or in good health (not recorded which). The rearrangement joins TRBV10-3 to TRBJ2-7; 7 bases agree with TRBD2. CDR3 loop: CAISEPGEGREQYF. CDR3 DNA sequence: TGTGCCATCAGTGAGCCCGGGGAGGGCCGGGAGCAGTACTTC.